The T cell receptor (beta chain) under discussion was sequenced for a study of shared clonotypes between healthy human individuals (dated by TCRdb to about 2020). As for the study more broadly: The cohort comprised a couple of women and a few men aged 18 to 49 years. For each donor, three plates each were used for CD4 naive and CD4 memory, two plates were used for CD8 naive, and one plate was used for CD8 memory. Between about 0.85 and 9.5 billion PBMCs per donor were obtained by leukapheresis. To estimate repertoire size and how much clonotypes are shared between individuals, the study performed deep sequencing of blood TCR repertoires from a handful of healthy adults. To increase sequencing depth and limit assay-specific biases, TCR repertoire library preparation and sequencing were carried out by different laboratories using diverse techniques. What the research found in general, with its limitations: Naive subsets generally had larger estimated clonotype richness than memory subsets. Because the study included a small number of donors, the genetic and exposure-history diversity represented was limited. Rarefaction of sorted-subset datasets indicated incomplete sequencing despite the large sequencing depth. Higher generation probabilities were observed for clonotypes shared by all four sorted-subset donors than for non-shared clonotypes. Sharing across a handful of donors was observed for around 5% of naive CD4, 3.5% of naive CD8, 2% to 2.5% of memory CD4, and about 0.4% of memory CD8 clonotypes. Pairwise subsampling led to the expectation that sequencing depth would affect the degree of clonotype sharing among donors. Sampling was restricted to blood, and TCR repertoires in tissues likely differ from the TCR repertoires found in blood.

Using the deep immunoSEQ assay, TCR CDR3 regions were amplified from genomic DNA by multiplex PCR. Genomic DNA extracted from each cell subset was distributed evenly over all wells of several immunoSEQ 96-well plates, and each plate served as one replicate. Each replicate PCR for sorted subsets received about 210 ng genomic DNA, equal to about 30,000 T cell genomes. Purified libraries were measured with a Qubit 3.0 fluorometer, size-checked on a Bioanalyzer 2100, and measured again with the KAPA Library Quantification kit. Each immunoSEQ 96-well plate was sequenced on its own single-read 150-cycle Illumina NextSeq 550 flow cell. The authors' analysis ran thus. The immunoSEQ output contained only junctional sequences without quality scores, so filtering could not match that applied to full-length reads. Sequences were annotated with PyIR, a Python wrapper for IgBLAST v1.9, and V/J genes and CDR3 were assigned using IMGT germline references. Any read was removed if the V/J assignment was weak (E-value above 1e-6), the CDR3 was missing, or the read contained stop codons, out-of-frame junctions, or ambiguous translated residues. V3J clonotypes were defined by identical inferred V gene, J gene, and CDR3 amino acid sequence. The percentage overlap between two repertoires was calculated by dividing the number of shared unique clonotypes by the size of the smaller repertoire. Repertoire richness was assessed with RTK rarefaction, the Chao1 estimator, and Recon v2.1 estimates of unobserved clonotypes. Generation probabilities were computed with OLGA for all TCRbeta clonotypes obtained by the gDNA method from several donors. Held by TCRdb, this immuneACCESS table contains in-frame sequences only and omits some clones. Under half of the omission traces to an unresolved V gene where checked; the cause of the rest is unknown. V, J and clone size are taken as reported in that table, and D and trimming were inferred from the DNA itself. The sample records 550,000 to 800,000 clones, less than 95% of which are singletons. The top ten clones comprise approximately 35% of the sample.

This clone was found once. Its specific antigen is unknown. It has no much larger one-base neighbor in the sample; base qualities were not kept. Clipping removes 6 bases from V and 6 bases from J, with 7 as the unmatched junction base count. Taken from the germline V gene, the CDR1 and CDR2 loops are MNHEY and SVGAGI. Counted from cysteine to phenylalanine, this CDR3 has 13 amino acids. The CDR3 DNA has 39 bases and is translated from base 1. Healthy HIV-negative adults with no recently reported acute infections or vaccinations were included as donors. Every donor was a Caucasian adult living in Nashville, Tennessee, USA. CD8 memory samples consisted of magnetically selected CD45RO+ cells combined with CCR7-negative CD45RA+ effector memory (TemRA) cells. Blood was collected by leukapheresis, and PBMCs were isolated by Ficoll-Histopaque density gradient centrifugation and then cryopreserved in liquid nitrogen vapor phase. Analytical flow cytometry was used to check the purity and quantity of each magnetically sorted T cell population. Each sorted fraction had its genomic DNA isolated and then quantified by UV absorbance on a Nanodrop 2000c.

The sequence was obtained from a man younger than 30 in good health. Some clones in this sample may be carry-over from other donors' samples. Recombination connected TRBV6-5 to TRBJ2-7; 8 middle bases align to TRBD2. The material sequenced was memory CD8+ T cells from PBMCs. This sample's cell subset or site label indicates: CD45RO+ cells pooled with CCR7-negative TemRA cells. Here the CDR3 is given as CASRSGTRLEQYF. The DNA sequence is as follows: TGTGCCAGCAGGTCCGGGACTAGACTCGAGCAGTACTTC.